This T cell receptor (beta chain) was identified in a study of cytomegalovirus exposure and HLA in healthy donors (dated by TCRdb to about 2017). Background on the whole study: According to an earlier analysis of several hundred of the donors, some 180 million T cells yielded 117 million unique TCR beta sequences and more than 250 Gb of sequence data. About 300 gigabases of sequencing data and tens of millions of unique TCR sequences were included in an early release covering 550 to 650 HLA-typed donors. Of the approximately 400 genotyped donors, 75% to 85% were placed in the genetic ancestry cluster associated with self-reported Caucasian donors. The study was designed to test whether signatures of past pathogen exposure could be identified by cataloging public T cell receptors. The study used immunosequencing to profile the T cell repertoires of several hundred subjects and linked those repertoires to cytomegalovirus serostatus. In addition to the first cohort of approximately 650 subjects, a separate validation cohort of 120 different subjects was used. To predict cytomegalovirus infection status, the study combined high-throughput TCR immunosequencing, statistical association of individual TCRs with disease status, and machine learning. A later analysis re-analyzed previously published TCR beta repertoires from 600 to 850 donors and added high-resolution HLA genotyping to study TCR occurrence patterns. Rather than using new phenotypic data, the later analysis identified candidate immune exposures from TCR beta sequences and from how often those sequences occurred across donors. In an earlier analysis of around 540 of the donors, high-throughput TCR beta sequencing was used to judge whether each TCR beta V gene segment behaved as functional or pseudogenic. Donor age, sex, ethnicity and CMV serostatus were compiled together with the repertoire data. A later genetic analysis took genome-wide SNP genotypes for 398 of the 666 donors and used that subset as a discovery cohort. All discovery cohort repertoires had been generated on a single sequencing platform. Class I and class II HLA loci were covered by the typing at four-digit resolution. The number of typed donors differed by locus: roughly 629-630 for A, B, C, DRB1 and DQB1; about 520 for DQA1; 606 for DPA1; and some 430 for DPB1. Roughly 5 DR-DQ haplotypes were treated as single units for association and clustering because of strong linkage in the cohort. Across some 400 genotyped donors of the cohort, an average of about 250,000 unique TCR beta nucleotide sequences per donor were sequenced, and roughly 18% of those sequences were non-productive.

The CDR3 numbers 19 residues from cysteine through phenylalanine. Only CDR3 DNA is held: 57 bases, read in frame from base 1. The germline V gene encodes CDR1 SEHNR and CDR2 FQNEAQ (reference sequence). What the work shows at the level of the full study, not this receptor alone: Approximately 18 rarely observed V segments, including chromosome 9 orphons, were excluded from the earlier analysis of about 500 of the donors because counts were too low. According to the authors, the approach could potentially be generalized to other disease states and immunological phenotypes. A later analysis reported that several top co-occurrence clusters appeared linked to parvovirus B19, influenza, CMV and Epstein-Barr virus. In a later analysis, most CMV-associated TCR beta chains were found to appear HLA-restricted, with HLA associations seemingly driven largely by CMV exposure. Compared with equally common non-associated chains, HLA-associated TCR beta chains in a later analysis were more clonally expanded and had lower generation probabilities. Linkage disequilibrium might explain the correlated functional status among segregating V segments, but an unknown experimental factor could not be excluded. Roughly uniform sequencing depth across donors was assumed in presence/absence analyses, although this assumption may not hold. The classifier was reported to diagnose cytomegalovirus status with high specificity and sensitivity in both the original cohort and the validation cohort. Because the 87-base-pair reads could not distinguish some IMGT-functional V segments, including TRBV6-2 and TRBV6-3, those segments were excluded. Specific HLA alleles were associated with 16,951 TCR beta sequences at a false discovery rate of 0.05 in a later analysis. When HLA alleles, especially DR and DQ, strongly co-occurred, TCR associations were difficult to assign to individual alleles. Because HLA typing was missing for some donors at each locus, association tests included only the typed subset. A few of the identified cytomegalovirus-associated TCR beta chains were confirmed in vitro to be specific for cytomegalovirus antigens. In a later genetic analysis, a missense DCLRE1C variant was associated with V-gene and J-gene trimming of TCR beta chains, and the association was replicated in an independent cohort. This cohort had only TCR beta chains sequenced, and the lack of alpha or paired-chain data limited which features could be detected. In a later genetic analysis, fewer N-insertions in productive TCRs were reported among donors in an Asian-associated ancestry cluster than the 666-donor mean. A further reported finding was that TCR beta sequences accurately predicted the HLA-A and HLA-B alleles for most subjects in the first cohort. In a later analysis, TCR association rates were found to vary across HLA loci, with the most associated TCRs seen for DRB1 alleles and the fewest for HLA-C alleles. Across donors, most TCR sequences were observed very rarely, whereas some public TCRs were present in many individuals. In an earlier analysis of around 600 of the donors, most TCR beta V segments were observed in productive rearrangements about 87% or about 30% of the time, broadly matching IMGT annotations. The only immune exposure information available for the cohort was CMV serostatus. In the study, about 150 TCR beta chains were listed as associated with cytomegalovirus. A group of highly shared sequence variants was considered likely to be a technical artifact of the sequencing pipeline.

Library preparation was by the immunoSEQ multiplex PCR assay. The multiplex PCR relied on a mix of 60 forward primers for TCR Vbeta segments and 13 reverse primers for TCR Jbeta segments. The CDR3 region of rearranged TCR beta genes was amplified from genomic DNA with a multiplex PCR assay. Amplified TCR beta libraries were sequenced as 87-base-pair reads on the Illumina HiSeq System. In the authors' own workflow: A later analysis counted approximately 74 million unique TCR beta chains across the 550 to 800 repertoires, and roughly 9.9 million of these chains were shared by at least two donors. A nearest-neighbor algorithm error-corrected the raw reads and collapsed the reads into unique sequences, merging closely related sequences to remove PCR and sequencing errors. Alignment of CDR3 sequences to IMGT reference sequences was used to assign V, D and J gene segments. For a sequence to be retained, a match of at least six nucleotides to both a V gene segment and a J gene segment was required. Rearrangements were called productive when the CDR3 lacked stop codons and stayed in frame with V and J; all others were non-productive. CDR3 was defined by IMGT convention, running from the second conserved V-encoded cysteine to the conserved J-encoded phenylalanine. Sequences without an unambiguous match to a single V gene segment were excluded from the earlier analysis of a few hundred of the donors. An earlier analysis of about 600 of the donors called V segments functional above 56.7% productive rearrangements and segregating when the between-donor standard deviation exceeded 5%. A statistical classification framework was built to diagnose cytomegalovirus status from the catalog of TCR beta chain sequences. In a later analysis, V and J genes were assigned by comparing TCR nucleotide sequences against IMGT/GENE-DB human TR gene sequences. In a later analysis, CDR3 sequences and most-parsimonious VDJ recombination scenarios were assigned using the TCRdist pipeline. In a later analysis, each TCR beta chain was defined by its CDR3 amino acid sequence together with its V-gene family, and reads without a unique V-gene family were excluded. A later analysis removed several hundred highly shared, low-generation-probability nucleotide sequences to deal with suspected cross-contamination and a sequencing artifact. For each public chain, a later analysis derived a clonal expansion index from normalized ranks of inferred template counts within each repertoire. In a later analysis, generation probabilities were computed using a VDJ recombination model fitted to out-of-frame rearrangements, and the results were checked against IGoR. In a later analysis, hypergeometric tests were used to score TCR-TCR, TCR-HLA and TCR-CMV co-occurrence, with a repertoire-size bias correction applied to TCR pairs. False discovery rates were estimated in a later analysis by permuting HLA or CMV assignments 20 times. In a later analysis, co-occurring TCRs were grouped with DBSCAN, and TCRdist sequence similarity was added when clustering was performed within HLA-allele-positive subsets. Co-occurrence clustering excluded repertoires with fewer than 30,000 or more than 120,000 public chains, plus five with anomalous nucleotide sharing. TCRdb's version of the immuneACCESS table is confined to in-frame rearrangements and falls short of the full clone set. An unresolved V gene accounts for under half of the shortfall where checked; the remainder is of unknown origin. V and J calls and clone size come straight from that table; D and trimming were deduced from the DNA. For this sample the table gives a few hundred thousand clones, of which about 89% were detected only once. The ten most abundant clones make up roughly 1% of the sample.

This clone is a singleton in its sample. It has no known antigen specificity. At one of its ends the junction is not consistent with the germline gene, which may arise from a read error. The cohort comprised some 680 healthy bone marrow donors. Cohort members were all nominally healthy when sampled, although unrecorded immune exposures were likely present. The donor was CMV seronegative and was included in the group of about 350 seronegative cohort members. Each donor provided a peripheral blood sample, and peripheral blood mononuclear cells were used for TCR beta sequencing. Genomic DNA was extracted from the blood cell samples with the Qiagen DNeasy Blood Extraction Kit.

Recombination joined TRBV7-9 with TRBJ1-5; TRBD1 might be the D gene, on 5 matching bases. The sample consisted of PBMCs. The clonotype comes from a woman aged 18-29 years in good health and CMV-seronegative. The nucleotide sequence reads as follows: TGTTCCAGCAGCCTCGGGTCGGGGGGAATAAGGGATAGCAATCAGCCCCAGCATTTT. Its protein is CSSSLGSGGIRDSNQPQHF.